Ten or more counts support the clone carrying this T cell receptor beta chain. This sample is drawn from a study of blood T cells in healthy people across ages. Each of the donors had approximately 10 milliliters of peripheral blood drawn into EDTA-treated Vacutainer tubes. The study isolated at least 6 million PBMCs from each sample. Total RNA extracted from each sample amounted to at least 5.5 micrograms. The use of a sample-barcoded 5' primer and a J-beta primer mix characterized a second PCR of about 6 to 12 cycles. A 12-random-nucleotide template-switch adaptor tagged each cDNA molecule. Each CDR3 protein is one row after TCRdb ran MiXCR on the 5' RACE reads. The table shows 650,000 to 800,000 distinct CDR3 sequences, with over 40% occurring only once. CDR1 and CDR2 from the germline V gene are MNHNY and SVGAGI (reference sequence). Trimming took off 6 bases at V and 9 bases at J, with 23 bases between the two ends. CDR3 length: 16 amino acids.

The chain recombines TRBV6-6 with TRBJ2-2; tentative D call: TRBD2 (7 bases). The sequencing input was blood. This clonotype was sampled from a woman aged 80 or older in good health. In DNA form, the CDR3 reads TGTGCCAGCAGAAGGGGGGGTAGCGGGCCACAACGGGAGCTGTTTTTT. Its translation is CASRRGGSGPQRELFF.